This T cell receptor beta chain was recovered during a study of cytomegalovirus exposure and HLA in healthy donors. PCR used 60 Vbeta primers and 13 Jbeta primers. TCRdb's copy holds only in-frame clones and misses some; the assay was immunoSEQ multiplex PCR. The sample includes under 150,000 clones, about 80% seen only once; the top ten take 2.5%. This clonotype was sampled from a young man in good health and CMV-seronegative. Sequenced input: PBMCs.

The CDR3 nucleotides are TGCGCCAGCAGTGAATATGCGGAGGTAGGCGAGCAGTACTTC. The encoded protein is CASSEYAEVGEQYF. The chain uses TRBV10-2 and TRBJ2-7; a possible D gene is TRBD2 (5 bases). This CDR3 spans 14 amino acids. CDR1 and CDR2 from the germline V gene are WSHSY and SAAADI. Trimming removed 3 bases from V and 6 bases from J, with 15 bases in between.